The present entry profiles one T cell receptor (beta chain) with its context. A read error may account for a junction end that differs from germline. The CDR3 has 13 residues. CDR1 is WSHSY and CDR2 is SAAADI in the germline V gene. Investigators profiled TCR beta VDJ and CDR3 from genomic DNA template. Using its own MiXCR run on the reads, TCRdb lists one record per CDR3 protein. The data contain about 420,000 distinct CDR3 sequences, roughly 64% of them singletons. The data derive from a study of CD8+CD57+ T cells in acquired aplastic anemia. The sequencing input was sorted CD4+, CD8+, or CD8+CD57+ T cells (not recorded which) from PBMCs. This sequence was found in a human donor in good health, serving as a control. The genes are TRBV10-2 and TRBJ2-7; D is undetermined. The DNA of the CDR3 is TGCGCCAGCACTGTGATGCGGACCTACGAGGCGTTCTTC. Amino acids: CASTVMRTYEAFF.